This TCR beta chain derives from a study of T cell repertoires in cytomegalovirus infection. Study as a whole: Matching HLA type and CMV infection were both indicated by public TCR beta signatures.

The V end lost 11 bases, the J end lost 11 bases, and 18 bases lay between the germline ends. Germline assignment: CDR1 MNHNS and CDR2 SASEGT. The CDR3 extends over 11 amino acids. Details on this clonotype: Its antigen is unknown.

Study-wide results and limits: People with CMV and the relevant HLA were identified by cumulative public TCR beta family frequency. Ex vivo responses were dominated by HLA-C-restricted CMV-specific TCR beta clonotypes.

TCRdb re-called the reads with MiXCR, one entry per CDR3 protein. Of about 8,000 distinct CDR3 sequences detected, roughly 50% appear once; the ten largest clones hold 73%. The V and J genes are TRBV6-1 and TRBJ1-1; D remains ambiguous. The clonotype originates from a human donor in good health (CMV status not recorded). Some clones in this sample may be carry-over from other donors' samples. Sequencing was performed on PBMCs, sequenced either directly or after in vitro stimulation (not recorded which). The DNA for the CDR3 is TGTGCCGCCACCCAGCGGGGTACTGCTTTCTTT. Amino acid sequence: CAATQRGTAFF.